This T cell receptor beta chain was captured by sequencing in a study of T cells in Graves' hyperthyroidism and ophthalmopathy. The CDR3 is made up of 13 amino acids. Germline loops: CDR1 MDHEN, CDR2 SYDVKM. Trimming shortened V by 10 bases and J by 3 bases, and 15 bases separated the two germline ends. Amplification targeted TCR beta CDR3 regions from RNA transcripts. TCR CDR3 underwent first-round RT-PCR with the HTBI primer set. TCRdb redid the calling of the multiplex PCR reads with MiXCR, one entry per CDR3 protein. Found here are roughly 300,000 distinct CDR3 sequences, approximately 15% of them singletons; the top ten hold 20% to 25%.

The J gene is TRBJ2-5, the V gene TRBV28; D is possibly TRBD1 or TRBD2 (6 bases each). Source material: blood. The sequence derives from a woman aged 25 to 39 with Graves' hyperthyroidism. CDR3 amino acids: CATLGGYEETQYF. CDR3 coding DNA: TGTGCCACCTTAGGGGGGTACGAAGAGACCCAGTACTTC.